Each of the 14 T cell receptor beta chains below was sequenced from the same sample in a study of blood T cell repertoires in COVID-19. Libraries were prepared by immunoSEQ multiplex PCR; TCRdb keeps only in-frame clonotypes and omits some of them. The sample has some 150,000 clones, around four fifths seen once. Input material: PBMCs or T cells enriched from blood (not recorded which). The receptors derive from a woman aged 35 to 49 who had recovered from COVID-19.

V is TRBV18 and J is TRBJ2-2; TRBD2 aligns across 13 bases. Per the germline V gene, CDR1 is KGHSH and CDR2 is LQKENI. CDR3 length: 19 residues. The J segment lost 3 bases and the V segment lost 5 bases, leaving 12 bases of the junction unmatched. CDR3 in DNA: TGTGCCAGCTCAAGAACGACACTAGCGGGAGGGCCTCACACCGGGGAGCTGTTTTTT. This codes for CASSRTTLAGGPHTGELFF.

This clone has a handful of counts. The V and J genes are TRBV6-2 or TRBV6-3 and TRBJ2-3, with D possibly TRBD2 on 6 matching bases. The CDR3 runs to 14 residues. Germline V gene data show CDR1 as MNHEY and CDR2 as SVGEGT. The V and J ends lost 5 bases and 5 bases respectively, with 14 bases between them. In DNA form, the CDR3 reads TGTGCCAGCAGTGGCGGGATGGGTCGAGATACGCAGTATTTT. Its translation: CASSGGMGRDTQYF.

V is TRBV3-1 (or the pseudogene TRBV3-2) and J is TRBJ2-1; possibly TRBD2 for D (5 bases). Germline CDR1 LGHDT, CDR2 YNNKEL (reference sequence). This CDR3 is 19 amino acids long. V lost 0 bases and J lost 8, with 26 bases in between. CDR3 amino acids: CASSQDYPRAAHVVDEQFF. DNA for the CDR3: TGTGCCAGCAGCCAAGATTACCCGCGAGCGGCCCACGTAGTGGATGAGCAGTTCTTC.

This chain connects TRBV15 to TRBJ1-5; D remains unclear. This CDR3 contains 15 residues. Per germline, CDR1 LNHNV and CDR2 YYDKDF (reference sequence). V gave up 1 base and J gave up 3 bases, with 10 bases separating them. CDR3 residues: CATSRGRQVNQPQHF. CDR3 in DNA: TGTGCCACCAGCAGAGGAAGGCAGGTCAATCAGCCCCAGCATTTT.

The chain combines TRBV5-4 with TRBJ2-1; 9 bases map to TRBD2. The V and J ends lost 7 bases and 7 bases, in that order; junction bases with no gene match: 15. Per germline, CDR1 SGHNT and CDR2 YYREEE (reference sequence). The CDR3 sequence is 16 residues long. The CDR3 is CASSPPLAGGLNEQFF. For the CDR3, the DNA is TGTGCCAGCTCGCCTCCCTTGGCGGGGGGGTTGAATGAGCAGTTCTTC.

The CDR3 DNA reads TGTGCCACCTCGGACAGGGGGCACTCCTCCTCTGGGGCCAACGTCCTGACTTTC. This translates into CATSDRGHSSSGANVLTF. This chain links TRBV10-3 with TRBJ2-6; 11 nucleotides line up with TRBD1. There are 18 residues in the CDR3. CDR1 is ENHRY, CDR2 SYGVKD, per germline. J lost 0 bases, V lost 10 bases, and 11 bases had no gene match.

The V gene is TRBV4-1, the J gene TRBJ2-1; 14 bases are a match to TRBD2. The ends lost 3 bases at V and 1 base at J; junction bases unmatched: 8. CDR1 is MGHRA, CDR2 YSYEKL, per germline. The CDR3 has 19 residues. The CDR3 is CASSHGLAGGTVSYNEQFF. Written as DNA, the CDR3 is TGCGCCAGCAGCCACGGACTAGCGGGGGGAACGGTATCCTACAATGAGCAGTTCTTC.

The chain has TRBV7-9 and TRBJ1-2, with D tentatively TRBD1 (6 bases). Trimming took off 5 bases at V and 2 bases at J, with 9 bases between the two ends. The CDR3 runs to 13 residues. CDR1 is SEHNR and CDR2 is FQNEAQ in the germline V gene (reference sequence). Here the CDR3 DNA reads TGTGCCAGCAGCCGTACAGGGAACTATGGCTACACCTTC. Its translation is CASSRTGNYGYTF. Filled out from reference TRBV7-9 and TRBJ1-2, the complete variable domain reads DTGVSQNPRHKITKRGQNVTFRCDPISEHNRLYWYRQTLGQGPEFLTYFQNEAQLEKSRLLSDRFSAERPKGSFSTLEIQRTEQGDSAMYLCASSRTGNYGYTFGSGTRLTVV.

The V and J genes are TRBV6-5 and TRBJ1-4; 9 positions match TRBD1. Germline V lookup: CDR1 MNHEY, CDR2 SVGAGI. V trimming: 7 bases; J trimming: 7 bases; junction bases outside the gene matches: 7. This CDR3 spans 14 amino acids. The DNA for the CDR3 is TGTGCCAGCACTATCGGGACAGGGACTGAAAAACTGTTTTTT. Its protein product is CASTIGTGTEKLFF.

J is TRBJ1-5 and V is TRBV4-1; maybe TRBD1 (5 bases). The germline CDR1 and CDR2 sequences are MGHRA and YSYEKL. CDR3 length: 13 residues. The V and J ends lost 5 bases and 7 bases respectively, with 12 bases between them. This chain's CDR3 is CASSTAGGQPQHF. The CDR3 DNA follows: TGCGCCAGCAGCACCGCGGGGGGGCAGCCCCAGCATTTT.

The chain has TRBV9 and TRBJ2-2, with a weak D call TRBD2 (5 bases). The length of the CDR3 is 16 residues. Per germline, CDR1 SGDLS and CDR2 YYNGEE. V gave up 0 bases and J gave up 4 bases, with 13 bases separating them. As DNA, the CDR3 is TGTGCCAGCAGCGTAGATCACAGTCGGGGCACCGGGGAGCTGTTTTTT. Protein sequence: CASSVDHSRGTGELFF.

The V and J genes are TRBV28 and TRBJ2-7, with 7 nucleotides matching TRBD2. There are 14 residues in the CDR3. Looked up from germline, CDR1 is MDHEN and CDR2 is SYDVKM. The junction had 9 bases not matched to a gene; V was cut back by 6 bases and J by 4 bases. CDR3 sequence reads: CASRPPGGRYEQYF. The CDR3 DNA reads TGTGCCAGCAGGCCCCCGGGGGGTAGGTACGAGCAGTACTTC.

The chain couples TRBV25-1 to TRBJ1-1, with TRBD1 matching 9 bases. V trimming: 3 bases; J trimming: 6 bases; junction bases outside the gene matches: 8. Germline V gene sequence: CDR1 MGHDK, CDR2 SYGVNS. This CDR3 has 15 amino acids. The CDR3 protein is CASSDSRDRVPEAFF. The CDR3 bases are TGTGCCAGCAGTGACTCCCGGGACAGGGTCCCTGAAGCTTTCTTT.

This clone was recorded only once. CDR3: CASSQAGLRGNRQNEKLFF. CDR3 sequence (DNA): TGTGCCAGCAGCCAAGCGGGATTGCGCGGGAATAGGCAGAATGAAAAACTGTTTTTT. The chain recombines TRBV4-2 with TRBJ1-4; no firm D call. This CDR3 spans 19 amino acids. Germline V gives CDR1 LGHNA, CDR2 YNFKEQ. V was clipped by 1 base and J by 5 bases, with 23 bases between them.